The following is a TCR beta chain sequence with its context. Its matching antigen is unknown. Generated by immunoSEQ multiplex PCR, the TCRdb table keeps only in-frame clones and is missing some. The sample holds about 79,000 clones, around 92% seen once. Per the germline V gene, CDR1 is SGHVS and CDR2 is FQNEAQ. Deletions cut 5 bases from V and 0 bases from J, with 4 bases between. The CDR3 consists of 12 residues. The record originates from a study of T cell responses to AZD1222 COVID-19 vaccine. Study-wide points: Clonal diversity was possibly underestimated, and the donors were mostly white British, with more females. A reported finding is that nearly half of spike-specific TCRs target unmutated variant regions. The breadth and depth of Spike-specific TCRs increased once two AZD1222 doses had been given.

The source of this sequence is an adult in good health. V usage is TRBV7-8 and J usage is TRBJ1-1; no firm D call. This specimen was peripheral blood, taken on day 0 of MenACWY control vaccination. CDR3 sequence (DNA): TGTGCCAGCAGCCACTTGAACACTGAAGCTTTCTTT. Amino acid sequence: CASSHLNTEAFF.